Listed here are 19 T cell receptor beta chains from one sample, sequenced in a study of OX40 agonist ivuxolimab in advanced cancers. Here immunoSEQ multiplex PCR was the method, and the copy in TCRdb shows in-frame clones only, minus some. The sample lists tens of thousands of clones; approximately 80% were seen once. This specimen was CD4+ or CD8+ T cells sorted from blood, taken in a trial of the OX40 agonist ivuxolimab. The receptors were sampled from an adult with an advanced solid tumor such as melanoma, head and neck, liver or kidney cancer.

The V and J genes are TRBV11-2 and TRBJ2-2; TRBD2 agrees at 10 bases. The germline gives CDR1 SGHAT, CDR2 FQNNGV. V lost 4 bases, J lost 0 bases, and 2 bases stayed unmatched. This CDR3 is built from 16 residues. CDR3 coding DNA: TGTGCCAGCAGCTCTGGACTAGCGGCGAACACCGGGGAGCTGTTTTTT. Translated, it gives CASSSGLAANTGELFF.

V is TRBV2 and J is TRBJ1-6; D gene ambiguous. The CDR3 is 15 amino acids. Germline CDR1 and CDR2: SNHLY and FYNNEI. Trimming removed 3 bases at V and 0 bases at J, with 6 bases between. Here the CDR3 reads CASSDRSSYNSPLHF. Here the CDR3 DNA reads TGTGCCAGCAGTGACAGGAGCTCCTATAATTCACCCCTCCACTTT.

The chain joins TRBV19 to TRBJ1-1, with no clear D. The CDR3 has 13 residues. CDR1 and CDR2 from the germline V gene are LNHDA and SQIVND (reference sequence). V was trimmed by 5 bases and J by 0 bases, leaving 7 bases between them. CDR3 sequence reads: CASSPTLNTEAFF. CDR3 nucleotides: TGTGCCAGTAGTCCCACATTGAACACTGAAGCTTTCTTT.

J is TRBJ2-7 and V is TRBV13, with D tentatively TRBD1 (5 bases). The germline CDR1 and CDR2 sequences are PRHDT and FYEKMQ (reference sequence). V shed 5 bases and J shed 5 bases, with 13 bases lying between them. CDR3 length: 13 amino acids. This chain's CDR3 is CASSHRAGNEQYF. In nucleotides, the CDR3 is TGTGCCAGCAGCCATAGAGCAGGGAACGAGCAGTACTTC.

The chain employs TRBV4-2 and TRBJ2-5; tentatively, D is TRBD2 (6 bases). Trimming left V 2 bases short and J 5 bases short, with 15 bases between. CDR1 and CDR2 (germline): LGHNA, YNFKEQ. The CDR3 sequence is 15 residues long. The CDR3 here is CASSQIASGEETQYF. CDR3 DNA sequence: TGTGCCAGCAGCCAAATTGCATCGGGGGAGGAGACCCAGTACTTC.

The V and J genes are TRBV7-2 and TRBJ2-3; 7 nucleotides agree with TRBD2. The CDR3 extends over 15 amino acids. Germline trimming cut 0 bases from V and 3 bases from J; bases unmatched to any gene: 3. Germline assignment: CDR1 SGHTA and CDR2 FQGNSA. This chain's CDR3 is CASSLALGGTDTQYF. DNA for the CDR3: TGTGCCAGCAGCTTAGCGCTCGGGGGGACAGATACGCAGTATTTT.

The chain couples TRBV4-1 to TRBJ2-1, with 11 nucleotides matching TRBD2. The trim removed 7 bases at V and 6 bases at J, leaving 14 bases unmatched. Per germline, CDR1 MGHRA and CDR2 YSYEKL. CDR3 length: 17 residues. CDR3 region: CASIKRITSGSVNEQFF. In nucleotides, the CDR3 is TGCGCCAGCATCAAGCGTATTACTAGCGGGAGCGTCAATGAGCAGTTCTTC.

The chain has TRBV7-2 and TRBJ2-7; D unresolved. Per the germline V gene, CDR1 is SGHTA and CDR2 is FQGNSA. This CDR3 is 14 amino acids long. The V end was cut by 3 bases, the J end by 0 bases, with 9 bases between. The CDR3 DNA sequence: TGTGCCAGCAGCTTTTCTAGTGCCTCCTACGAGCAGTACTTC. This translates into CASSFSSASYEQYF.

V gene TRBV7-2 combines with J gene TRBJ2-2; weak D call: TRBD2 (5 bases). Trimming stripped 5 bases from V and 4 bases from J, with 5 bases between. Germline CDR1 SGHTA, CDR2 FQGNSA. The CDR3 runs to 12 residues. The CDR3 sequence: CASSTSTGELFF. DNA of the CDR3: TGTGCCAGCAGCACTAGCACCGGGGAGCTGTTTTTT.

There are a few counts of this clone. The J gene is TRBJ1-5, the V gene TRBV4-1; D is perhaps TRBD1 (5 bases). This CDR3 is 13 amino acids long. The germline V and J ends were trimmed by 1 base and 6 bases, with 7 bases remaining between them. The germline gives CDR1 MGHRA, CDR2 YSYEKL. The CDR3 DNA follows: TGCGCCAGCAGCCAAGTCAGGGCTCAGCCCCAGCATTTT. The encoded protein is CASSQVRAQPQHF.

Comment on this clone: At one end, the junction sequence differs from germline, possibly due to a read error. The chain has TRBV7-7 and TRBJ2-2; 8 bases align to TRBD2. Germline V gene lookup returns CDR1 SSHAT and CDR2 FNYEAQ (reference sequence). CDR3 length: 16 residues. The CDR3 protein is CASSSASAGVTGELFF. The CDR3, as DNA: TGTGCTAGCAGCTCGGCCTCAGCGGGGGTCACCGGGGAGCTGTTTTTT.

This clone came up a few times. The genes are TRBV5-1 and TRBJ1-3, with 8 bases fitting TRBD1. V shed 4 bases, J shed 2 bases, and the junction held 2 bases outside the gene matches. Germline CDR1 and CDR2: SGHRS and YFSETQ. CDR3 size: 14 residues. The CDR3 DNA follows: TGCGCCAGCAGCCTGACAGGGGCTGGAAACACCATATATTTT. It codes for CASSLTGAGNTIYF.

The chain is built from TRBV18 and TRBJ2-7, with TRBD2 matching over 8 bases. This CDR3 contains 15 residues. The junction had 3 bases not matched to a gene; V was cut back by 2 bases and J by 0 bases. The germline V gene has CDR1 KGHSH and CDR2 LQKENI. The CDR3 loop reads CASSPGGGSSYEQYF. The CDR3 DNA reads TGTGCCAGCTCACCAGGCGGGGGGAGCTCCTACGAGCAGTACTTC.

The rearrangement links TRBV7-6 to TRBJ2-5; D is tentatively TRBD1 or TRBD2 (5 bases each). Trimming shortened V by 5 bases and J by 7 bases, and 14 bases separated the two germline ends. Germline CDR1 reads SGHVS; CDR2 reads FNYEAQ. CDR3 length equals 13 residues. CDR3 protein: CASSGGDYLTQYF. CDR3 nucleotides: TGTGCCAGCAGCGGGGGAGATTACTTGACCCAGTACTTC.

In this sample, this clone turned up once. V gene TRBV10-3 combines with J gene TRBJ1-4, with D possibly being TRBD1 (5 bases). The V gene's germline CDR1 is ENHRY and CDR2 SYGVKD. There are 17 residues in the CDR3. V shed 2 bases and J shed 0 bases, with 13 bases lying between them. The CDR3 protein is CAISEGRRGPTNEKLFF. The CDR3 DNA sequence: TGTGCCATCAGTGAGGGCAGAAGGGGCCCAACTAATGAAAAACTGTTTTTT.

This chain uses TRBV10-3 with TRBJ2-4, with 7 bases that match TRBD1. The CDR3 consists of 12 residues. Germline loops: CDR1 ENHRY, CDR2 SYGVKD. With 6 bases clipped from V and 8 bases from J, the junction kept 4 bases outside the gene matches. The DNA for the CDR3 is TGTGCCATCAGCAGGACAGGCGACATTCAGTACTTC. The encoded protein is CAISRTGDIQYF.

V and J are TRBV7-2 and TRBJ2-3, with 8 bases lining up with TRBD2. V was clipped by 2 bases and J by 0 bases; unmatched bases: 10. Germline V gene lookup returns CDR1 SGHTA and CDR2 FQGNSA. CDR3 size: 18 residues. CDR3 sequence (DNA): TGTGCCAGCAGCTTAACGTATGGTGGCGGGGGGAGCACAGATACGCAGTATTTT. As protein: CASSLTYGGGGSTDTQYF.

This chain links TRBV11-2 with TRBJ2-1; 12 bases are a match to TRBD2. There are 16 residues in the CDR3. Germline V lookup: CDR1 SGHAT, CDR2 FQNNGV. J lost 4 bases, V lost 5 bases, and 6 bases had no gene match. DNA for the CDR3: TGTGCCAGCAGCCTCAGGACTAGCGGGATTTACAATGAGCAGTTCTTC. Its protein is CASSLRTSGIYNEQFF.

V usage is TRBV19 and J usage is TRBJ1-4, with D perhaps matching TRBD1 (5 bases). This CDR3 has 14 amino acids. V was clipped by 3 bases and J by 7 bases, with 12 bases between them. Germline CDR1 and CDR2: LNHDA and SQIVND (reference sequence). This CDR3 is CASSMTASAEKLFF. In nucleotides, the CDR3 is TGTGCCAGTAGTATGACAGCCTCAGCTGAAAAACTGTTTTTT.